The T cell receptor (beta chain) under discussion was sequenced for a study of a mutant IDH1 vaccine in newly diagnosed glioma. Sequencing was performed with immunoSEQ multiplex PCR; in TCRdb, only in-frame clones are kept and a portion is missing. The sample includes about 56,000 clones, 70% to 85% of them seen just once. Time point defined: week 47, end of study. A single vaccine dose contained 300 ug of mutant IDH1 20-mer peptide, and topical imiquimod was used with it. As concerns this clone: Its cognate antigen is unknown.

CDR1 and CDR2 from the germline V gene are SQVTM and ANQGSEA. This CDR3 is 12 amino acids long. V lost 7 bases and J lost 11; bases outside the gene matches: 13. The receptor was isolated from a man between 45 and 60 years old with glioma. The chain is built from TRBV29-1 and TRBJ1-1; 7 bases map to TRBD1. The starting material was PBMCs, obtained from a glioma patient whose treatment included an IDH1 peptide vaccine. CDR3 sequence (DNA): TGCAGCGCTCGACAGGGACCCGGGGAGGCTTTCTTT. Amino acid sequence: CSARQGPGEAFF. The full variable domain, completed using reference TRBV29-1 and TRBJ1-1, is SAVISQKPSRDICQRGTSLTIQCQVDSQVTMMFWYRQQPGQSLTLIATANQGSEATYESGFVIDKFPISRPNLTFSTLTVSNMSPEDSSIYLCSARQGPGEAFFGQGTRLTVV.